This T cell receptor beta chain was sequenced during a study of blood T cells in healthy people across ages. A J-beta primer mix and a sample-barcoded 5' primer were used in a second PCR of roughly 6 to 12 cycles. TCRdb ran MiXCR on the 5' RACE reads and lists one entry per CDR3 protein. The sample consists of about 1,400,000 distinct CDR3 sequences, about 43% of them appearing once. This clonotype was counted between two and nine times. Trimming stripped 1 base from V and 0 bases from J, with 9 bases between. Looked up from germline, CDR1 is ENHRY and CDR2 is SYGVKD. The CDR3 has 15 amino acids. This chain links TRBV10-3 with TRBJ1-1; D perhaps matches TRBD1 (6 bases). The TCR comes from a woman in her late teens or twenties in good health. Sequenced: blood. CDR3: CAISEWGHLNTEAFF. In DNA, the CDR3 is TGTGCCATCAGTGAGTGGGGACACCTGAACACTGAAGCTTTCTTT.